This T cell receptor beta chain was profiled in a study of blood T cell repertoires in COVID-19 (TCRdb year 2020). Turning to the overall study: Samples from collaborators originated in the United States, Italy and Spain and spanned both the acute and convalescent phases of COVID-19. The samples were drawn from two sources: the first 160 participants of the ongoing ImmuneRACE study, and about 1,300 subjects contributed by 6 global collaborators. HLA class I and class II types, where available, came from metadata supplied by the sample provider rather than from assay-based typing. Subjects who had been exposed to COVID-19, were actively infected with it, or had recovered from it provided the deeply sampled blood TCRbeta repertoires that made up the dataset. Nearly every sample came with metadata listing a de-identified subject ID, COVID-19 status, age in years and sex. A freely available public database, intended as a resource for researchers studying the immune response to SARS-CoV-2, is where the repertoires were released. The material from the prospective study consisted of cDNA or gDNA derived from T cells, B-cell-depleted T cells, or PBMCs.

In regard to this clone: The specificity of this receptor is unknown. One base away there is no much larger clone; base qualities are not given.

From the cysteine up to the phenylalanine, the CDR3 has a length of 13 residues. The kept DNA is CDR3 alone, 39 bases in frame from the first base. V is pruned by 5 bases and J by 6 bases, leaving 5 bases of the junction without a gene match. CDR1 and CDR2, looked up from the germline V gene (reference sequence), are SGHAT and FQDESV. TCRbeta CDR3 regions were amplified from genomic DNA using the immunoSEQ Assay, a bias-controlled multiplex PCR. Regarding the original processing steps: The number of nucleated cells in each sample was estimated by amplification of reference gene primers within the assay. To quantify the absolute abundance of each unique TCRbeta CDR3 rearrangement, sequence reads were collapsed and filtered. For each sample, productive Simpson clonality was calculated as the square root of Simpson's diversity index over productive rearrangements. The immuneACCESS repertoire file appears here via TCRdb, limited to in-frame rearrangements. These files lack a portion of the clones; in checked studies, under half of the deficit traces to unresolved V genes, and the cause of the others is not known. Clone size and the V and J calls come from that table; the DNA yielded D and trimming. For this sample there are tens of thousands of clones; around 90% appear just once. The ten top clones hold 15% to 20% of the sample.

Beyond this particular receptor, the publication reports: The amount of clinical and demographic metadata varied by source and participant and was provided uncurated.

Whole blood was collected in K2EDTA tubes by collaborating institutions according to the institutions' own protocols. For TCRbeta analysis, collaborators shipped samples in one of three forms: frozen whole blood, isolated PBMCs, or DNA extracted from either of those sample types. The source is a human donor in a cohort sampled during active COVID-19. The sequencing input was peripheral blood. The chain links TRBV11-1 with TRBJ2-7, with 9 junctional bases fitting TRBD2. At the DNA level, the sequence is TGTGCCAGCAGCCCAGGAGCGGGGGGCGAGCAGTACTTC. The encoded protein is CASSPGAGGEQYF.